Listed below are T cell receptor beta chains from one sample, sequenced in a study of T cell repertoires in cytomegalovirus infection. Their antigens remain unidentified. TCRdb re-derived calls from the reads in MiXCR, one entry per CDR3 protein. The profile shows tens of thousands of distinct CDR3 sequences, approximately 22% of them singletons. Sample: PBMCs, sequenced either directly or after in vitro stimulation (not recorded which). These receptors all stem from a human donor in good health (CMV status not recorded). Some clones in this sample may be carry-over from other donors' samples. Each CDR3 is given with its conserved first and last residue. A D gene is named only where the DNA matches it firmly. Rows give clone size only sometimes, using once, few, many, or a class for an expanded clone.

length	D	V	size	J	DNA	CDR3
14	.	TRBV7-9	many	TRBJ1-1	TGTGCCAGCAGCTTAAGAGGGATGAACACTGAAGCTTTCTTT	CASSLRGMNTEAFF
13	.	TRBV7-2	many	TRBJ2-1	TGTGCCAGCAGCTTAGGGCAGTACAATGAGCAGTTCTTC	CASSLGQYNEQFF
13	.	TRBV12-3/TRBV12-4	many	TRBJ1-6	TGTGCCAGCAGTTTCAGCTATAATTCACCCCTCCACTTT	CASSFSYNSPLHF
15	.	TRBV6-1	.	TRBJ2-3	TGTGCCAGCAGTGGGAACGGGAGAGACACAGATACGCAGTATTTT	CASSGNGRDTDTQYF
16	TRBD2	TRBV7-2	many	TRBJ2-3	TGTGCCAGCAGCTCCACGCTGAGCGGGGGGGTAGATACGCAGTATTTT	CASSSTLSGGVDTQYF
15	.	TRBV28	.	TRBJ2-2	TGTGCCAGCAGTCCGGCATTGGGGTACACCGGGGAGCTGTTTTTT	CASSPALGYTGELFF
16	TRBD1	TRBV28	many	TRBJ1-6	TGTGCCAGCAGTGGAACGGACAGGGGGCTAAATTCACCCCTCCACTTT	CASSGTDRGLNSPLHF
17	TRBD2	TRBV7-2	many	TRBJ2-1	TGTGCCAGCTCAGGGCCCTCCCTGGGACTAGCCTATTATGAGCAGTTCTTC	CASSGPSLGLAYYEQFF
13	.	TRBV7-9	.	TRBJ2-5	TGTGCCAGCAGCTTAGGCGTAGAAGAGACCCAGTACTTC	CASSLGVEETQYF
13	TRBD1	TRBV29-1	many	TRBJ1-3	TGCAGCGTTGCGACAGGGACTGGAAACACCATATATTTT	CSVATGTGNTIYF
16	TRBD2	TRBV20-1	.	TRBJ2-5	TGCAGTGCTAGAGGGGGGGCTAGCGGGAGTTTCGAGACCCAGTACTTC	CSARGGASGSFETQYF
15	TRBD2	TRBV6-2/TRBV6-3	few	TRBJ2-7	TGTGCCAGCCTGGGGACTAGCGGATCCTCCTACGAGCAGTACTTC	CASLGTSGSSYEQYF
14	.	TRBV6-6	few	TRBJ2-2	TGTGCCAGCAAGAGGGGAGAGGGGGCCGGGGAGCTGTTTTTT	CASKRGEGAGELFF
17	TRBD1	TRBV10-3	.	TRBJ1-2	TGTGCCATCAGTGAGTCGTTCCAGGGGGCACGGGACTATGGCTACACCTTC	CAISESFQGARDYGYTF
13	.	TRBV12-3/TRBV12-4	many	TRBJ1-2	TGTGCCAGCATCTCAGCGGACTCCTATGGCTACACCTTC	CASISADSYGYTF
15	TRBD2	TRBV6-6	many	TRBJ2-1	TGTGCCAGCAGTTCGGGACTAGCGGACTACAATGAGCAGTTCTTC	CASSSGLADYNEQFF
14	TRBD1	TRBV7-2	many	TRBJ2-7	TGTGCCAGCAGTTCGACAGGGGTTGGCTACGAGCAGTACTTC	CASSSTGVGYEQYF
16	TRBD1	TRBV6-6	.	TRBJ2-1	TGTGCCAGCAGCCTTACAGGGGCAGTTTCCTACAATGAGCAGTTCTTC	CASSLTGAVSYNEQFF
13	.	TRBV30	few	TRBJ1-5	TGTGCCTGGAGTGTAGGGGAATGGGGCCCCCAGCATTTT	CAWSVGEWGPQHF
13	.	TRBV9	once	TRBJ2-3	TGTGCCAGCAGCACACAAGGGCACGGTACGCAGTATTTT	CASSTQGHGTQYF
14	.	TRBV7-2	many	TRBJ1-6	TGTGCCAGCAGCTTAATCGTTCAGGGTTCACCCCTCCACTTT	CASSLIVQGSPLHF
12	.	TRBV6-2/TRBV6-3	.	TRBJ2-7	TGTGCCATTGGGACCGCAACTGTAGGGCAGTACTTC	CAIGTATVGQYF
15	TRBD2	TRBV7-6	few	TRBJ2-2	TGTGCCAGCAGTTCTGCGGGACTAGTTACTGGGGAGCTGTTTTTT	CASSSAGLVTGELFF
15	.	TRBV28	.	TRBJ2-5	TGTGCCAGCAGTTTTTTATTAGGGGGGGGTGAGACCCAGTACTTC	CASSFLLGGGETQYF
15	.	TRBV3-1	.	TRBJ2-5	TGTGCCAGCAGCCATGTTAACGGGGGAATGGAGACCCAGTACTTC	CASSHVNGGMETQYF
15	.	TRBV7-2	many	TRBJ2-1	TGTGCCAGCAGCTTATTGCATAGCGGCCTTAATGAGCAGTTCTTC	CASSLLHSGLNEQFF
15	.	TRBV7-2	many	TRBJ1-1	TGTGCCAGCAGCTTTTTTAGGGTTCCGAACACTGAAGCTTTCTTT	CASSFFRVPNTEAFF
16	.	TRBV4-1	medium-sized	TRBJ2-3	TGCGCCAGCAGCTCCTATACCGGGGTTTCCACAGATACGCAGTATTTT	CASSSYTGVSTDTQYF
13	TRBD1	TRBV12-3/TRBV12-4	.	TRBJ1-2	TGTGCCAGCAGTTCCACAGGGGGGTATGGCTACACCTTC	CASSSTGGYGYTF
13	.	TRBV29-1	many	TRBJ1-2	TGCAGCGCCGCCATGGCTGACAAGGATGGCTACACCTTC	CSAAMADKDGYTF
13	.	TRBV7-6	medium-sized	TRBJ1-2	TGTGCCAGCAGCTTGGGGCGGATCTATGGCTACACCTTC	CASSLGRIYGYTF
15	TRBD1	TRBV2	.	TRBJ2-2	TGTGCCAGCAGAGGACAGGGGGCAAACACCGGGGAGCTGTTTTTT	CASRGQGANTGELFF
16	.	TRBV7-6	.	TRBJ1-1	TGTGCCAGCAGCCACCCCGGTGGGGCCCCCAACACTGAAGCTTTCTTT	CASSHPGGAPNTEAFF
17	TRBD1	TRBV7-9	.	TRBJ2-7	TGTGCCAGCAGCCTTGACAGGGTATTCTCTTCCCCCTACGAGCAGTACTTC	CASSLDRVFSSPYEQYF
11	.	TRBV23-1	many	TRBJ2-7	TGCGCCAGCAGTCAAGGCGACGAGCAGTACTTC	CASSQGDEQYF
13	.	TRBV5-1	.	TRBJ2-7	TGCGCCAGCAGCCCCCGGGGGTTCTACGAGCAGTACTTC	CASSPRGFYEQYF
18	TRBD2	TRBV20-1	.	TRBJ2-1	TGCAGTGCTAGGGGTACCGCGACGGGACTAGCGTCGCTCTATGAGCAGTTCTTC	CSARGTATGLASLYEQFF
13	.	TRBV5-1	few	TRBJ2-2	TGCGCCAGCAGCTTGCAAGTCACCGGGGAGCTGTTTTTT	CASSLQVTGELFF
14	.	TRBV7-2	many	TRBJ2-2	TGTGCCAGCAGCTTAGCCTCCCCGACCGGGGAGCTGTTTTTT	CASSLASPTGELFF
13	TRBD1	TRBV7-2	many	TRBJ1-2	TGTGCCAGCAGCGTGGGACAGTACTATGGCTACACCTTC	CASSVGQYYGYTF
13	.	TRBV10-3	.	TRBJ2-3	TGTGCCATCAGTCAGGACTTATCCGATACGCAGTATTTT	CAISQDLSDTQYF
12	.	TRBV7-9	many	TRBJ2-7	TGTGCCAGCAGCTTGGACTTTTCCGAGCAGTACTTC	CASSLDFSEQYF
16	TRBD2	TRBV6-2/TRBV6-3	.	TRBJ2-1	TGTGCCAGCAGTTACTTACCTAGCGGGCCCTACAATGAGCAGTTCTTC	CASSYLPSGPYNEQFF
17	.	TRBV7-8	.	TRBJ2-2	TGTGCCAGCAGCTTAGTTGCGCGGCTGGGGAACACCGGGGAGCTGTTTTTT	CASSLVARLGNTGELFF
13	.	TRBV6-1	few	TRBJ1-2	TGTGCCAGCAGTGAAGTGGTCGGCTATGGCTACACCTTC	CASSEVVGYGYTF
14	TRBD2	TRBV12-3/TRBV12-4	many	TRBJ2-3	TGTGCCAGCTCTGGGCGGGGGGACACAGATACGCAGTATTTT	CASSGRGDTDTQYF
16	TRBD2	TRBV7-2	many	TRBJ2-7	TGTGCCAGCAGCCAAACGACTAGCGGGAGTCAAGGCGAGCAGTACTTC	CASSQTTSGSQGEQYF
14	.	TRBV4-1	many	TRBJ1-3	TGCGCCAGCAGCCAAGTTACAGGAGGCAACACCATATATTTT	CASSQVTGGNTIYF
12	.	TRBV12-3/TRBV12-4	few	TRBJ1-2	TGTGCCAGCAGTTTAGTCGGATATGGCTACACCTTC	CASSLVGYGYTF
16	.	TRBV7-2	many	TRBJ2-1	TGTGCCAGCAGCTCCTCCCCAGGGTATGGCTACAATGAGCAGTTCTTC	CASSSSPGYGYNEQFF
14	.	TRBV20-1	few	TRBJ2-1	TGCAGTGCTAGAGGCCAGCGTCTATACAATGAGCAGTTCTTC	CSARGQRLYNEQFF
16	TRBD2	TRBV5-5	.	TRBJ2-1	TGTGCCAGCAGCCCGCCGACTAGCGGCCCTTCGGGTGAGCAGTTCTTC	CASSPPTSGPSGEQFF
14	TRBD1	TRBV20-1	once	TRBJ2-7	TGCAGTGCTAGAGATTTGGGACAGGCGACAAGACAGTACTTC	CSARDLGQATRQYF
13	.	TRBV20-1	.	TRBJ1-1	TGCAGTGCTAGAGATCGGTTGAACACTGAAGCTTTCTTT	CSARDRLNTEAFF
16	.	TRBV7-9	.	TRBJ2-7	TGTGCCAGCAGCTTAGTAAGAGCACTAGGGGCCTACGAGCAGTACTTC	CASSLVRALGAYEQYF
13	.	TRBV6-2/TRBV6-3	.	TRBJ2-7	TGTGCCAGCAGTTCACGACAATCCTACGAGCAGTACTTC	CASSSRQSYEQYF
15	.	TRBV2	many	TRBJ2-2	TGTGCCACCCGGCGGCAGGGAGGCAACACCGGGGAGCTGTTTTTT	CATRRQGGNTGELFF
14	TRBD2	TRBV11-2	many	TRBJ2-7	TGTGCCAGCAGCGAAAGGACTAGCGTCTACGAGCAGTACTTC	CASSERTSVYEQYF
13	.	TRBV2	.	TRBJ1-1	TGTGCCAGCAGTGGAGACCGAGGCACTGAAGCTTTCTTT	CASSGDRGTEAFF